Below are 15 T cell receptor beta chains sequenced from a single sample in a study of cytomegalovirus exposure and HLA in healthy donors (dated 2017 in TCRdb). Receptor libraries were prepared by the immunoSEQ multiplex PCR assay. For the multiplex PCR, a mixture combining 60 forward primers for TCR Vbeta segments and 13 reverse primers for TCR Jbeta segments was used. TCRdb re-hosts the immuneACCESS table, in-frame sequences only. Its copies lack some clones; in the studies checked, an unresolved V gene accounts for under half of them, and the cause for the rest is not known. This sample gives fewer than 250,000 clones in total; approximately 80% of them show up just once. Jointly, the top ten make up 0.71% of the sample. Sequenced: PBMCs. These receptors were collected from a boy between 2 and 10 years old in good health and CMV-seronegative.

J is TRBJ2-1 and V is TRBV5-6; TRBD2 aligns across 15 bases. This CDR3 is 19 amino acids long. CDR1 and CDR2 (germline): SGHDT, YYEEEE. J was trimmed by 7 bases and V by 3 bases; bases with no gene match: 14. The CDR3 loop is CASSWTSGRARRSRNEQFF. The DNA for the CDR3 is TGTGCCAGCAGCTGGACTAGCGGGAGGGCCCGAAGAAGTCGGAATGAGCAGTTCTTC.

This clone was found a few times. V and J are TRBV5-4 and TRBJ2-7; D may be TRBD1 (6 bases). The CDR3 runs 12 residues. Germline CDR1 SGHNT, CDR2 YYREEE (reference sequence). Trimming took 4 bases from V and 6 from J, leaving 11 bases between them. CDR3 in amino acids: CASSVVDSEQYF. CDR3 bases: TGTGCCAGCAGCGTTGTGGACAGCGAGCAGTACTTC.

This chain joins TRBV5-6 and TRBJ1-2; 9 nucleotides match TRBD1. Germline CDR1 reads SGHDT; CDR2 reads YYEEEE. J lost 3 bases, V lost 0 bases, and 0 bases had no gene match. The CDR3 has 14 amino acids. CDR3 DNA sequence: TGTGCCAGCAGCTTGGGACAGGGGGACTATGGCTACACCTTC. This translates into CASSLGQGDYGYTF.

The chain is built from TRBV14 and TRBJ1-1; D unclear. The V gene lost 3 bases and the J gene lost 0 bases, with 14 bases spanning the gap. There are 16 residues in the CDR3. The germline CDR1 and CDR2 sequences are SGHDN and FVKESK. The CDR3 region has the DNA TGTGCCAGCAGCCAGGAGGTAGCACCTTTGAACACTGAAGCTTTCTTT. Protein product: CASSQEVAPLNTEAFF.

In regard to this clone: One end of the junction fails to match germline, which may point to a read error. The rearrangement uses TRBV5-1 and TRBJ2-5; TRBD1 agrees at 7 bases. The germline gives CDR1 SGHRS, CDR2 YFSETQ. This CDR3 is 14 amino acids long. CDR3 protein: CASSFVDRDETRYF. The DNA of the CDR3 is TGCGCCAGCAGCTTCGTCGACAGGGATGAGACCCGGTACTTC.

This clone was counted a single time. The chain has TRBV9 and TRBJ2-1; no definite D call. V gave up 4 bases and J gave up 6 bases, with 20 bases separating them. The germline V gene has CDR1 SGDLS and CDR2 YYNGEE. The CDR3 has 16 residues. CDR3 loop: CASSPMAEVVFNEQFF. In nucleotides, the CDR3 is TGTGCCAGCAGCCCAATGGCAGAAGTGGTTTTCAATGAGCAGTTCTTC.

This chain links TRBV6-1 with TRBJ2-7; 10 positions agree with TRBD2. Germline-derived CDR1 and CDR2 are MNHNS and SASEGT. V lost 8 bases, J lost 3 bases, and 10 bases stayed unmatched. This CDR3 has 15 residues. The CDR3 DNA reads TGTGCCAGCGGACCAGGGACTAGCGACATCTACGAGCAGTACTTC. It is translated as CASGPGTSDIYEQYF.

V is TRBV6-6 and J is TRBJ1-2, with a possible D match to TRBD1 (5 bases). Germline CDR1 and CDR2: MNHNY and SVGAGI (reference sequence). The CDR3 length is 14 residues. The germline V and J ends were trimmed by 0 bases and 5 bases, with 10 bases remaining between them. As DNA, the CDR3 is TGTGCCAGCAGTTACTCTCCAGGGTGGTATGGCTACACCTTC. Translated, it gives CASSYSPGWYGYTF.

The rearrangement links TRBV19 to TRBJ2-1, with a weak D call TRBD1 (5 bases). The V end was cut by 2 bases, the J end by 12 bases, with 11 bases between. CDR1 is LNHDA and CDR2 is SQIVND in the germline V gene (reference sequence). The CDR3 has 12 amino acids. CDR3 region: CASSIREGVQFF. CDR3 in DNA: TGTGCCAGTAGTATAAGGGAAGGGGTGCAGTTCTTC.

The chain links TRBV7-8 to TRBJ2-7, with D possibly being TRBD2 (6 bases). Trimming stripped 3 bases from V and 0 bases from J, with 9 bases between. Germline lookup yields CDR1 SGHVS and CDR2 FQNEAQ. The CDR3 has 14 amino acids. The CDR3 sequence: CASSFVADSYEQYF. CDR3 nucleotides: TGTGCCAGCAGCTTTGTAGCGGACTCCTACGAGCAGTACTTC.

This clone was seen only once. The chain carries TRBV11-2 and TRBJ2-7; 11 bases line up with TRBD2. The CDR3 totals 16 residues. V trimming: 4 bases; J trimming: 4 bases; junction bases outside the gene matches: 9. CDR1 is SGHAT and CDR2 is FQNNGV in the germline V gene. The CDR3: CASSSKTSGVRYEQYF. CDR3 DNA: TGTGCCAGCAGCTCGAAGACTAGCGGGGTTAGGTACGAGCAGTACTTC. Filled out from reference TRBV11-2 and TRBJ2-7, the complete variable domain reads EAGVAQSPRYKIIEKRQSVAFWCNPISGHATLYWYQQILGQGPKLLIQFQNNGVVDDSQLPKDRFSAERLKGVDSTLKIQPAKLEDSAVYLCASSSKTSGVRYEQYFGPGTRLTVT.

CDR3 amino acids: CAWTRNTEAFF. The CDR3 DNA sequence: TGTGCCTGGACCAGGAACACTGAAGCTTTCTTT. V gene TRBV30 combines with J gene TRBJ1-1; D is unclear. Germline values: CDR1 GTSNPN, CDR2 SVGIG (reference sequence). The ends were cut back, 4 bases at V and 1 base at J, with 4 bases in the middle. CDR3 length: 11 amino acids.

The rearrangement uses TRBV7-6 and TRBJ2-3, with a weak D call TRBD1 (5 bases). The CDR3 is 15 amino acids. Germline V gene sequence: CDR1 SGHVS, CDR2 FNYEAQ. With 0 bases removed from V and 5 bases from J, the gap between germline ends came to 12 bases. Written as DNA, the CDR3 is TGTGCCAGCAGCTTAGCTGGCCAGGGCTTAGATACGCAGTATTTT. This sequence encodes CASSLAGQGLDTQYF.

V is TRBV9 and J is TRBJ1-1; 10 nucleotides agree with TRBD1. V trimming: 0 bases; J trimming: 3 bases; junction bases outside the gene matches: 8. In germline, CDR1 is SGDLS, CDR2 YYNGEE. The CDR3 totals 17 residues. The CDR3, as DNA: TGTGCCAGCAGCGTAGAAGGAGGGGGGACAGGGGACACTGAAGCTTTCTTT. Its protein is CASSVEGGGTGDTEAFF.

V gene TRBV19 combines with J gene TRBJ2-5, with D perhaps matching TRBD2 (5 bases). CDR1 LNHDA and CDR2 SQIVND come from the germline V gene (reference sequence). There are 16 residues in the CDR3. V lost 1 base and J 4 bases, leaving 16 bases between the germline ends. The CDR3 loop reads CASSIAGGGGLETQYF. CDR3 sequence (DNA): TGTGCCAGTAGTATAGCCGGAGGTGGAGGTTTAGAGACCCAGTACTTC.